This T cell receptor (beta chain) was identified in a study of T cells in localized non-small cell lung cancer. Study-level points and caveats: Appearing in adjacent lung were a median approximately 57 of the top 100 tumor clones.

The germline gives CDR1 SGHRS, CDR2 YFSETQ. The ends lost 3 bases at V and 3 bases at J; junction bases unmatched: 7. This CDR3 contains 15 residues. As regards this clone: Its antigen remains unidentified.

The assay was immunoSEQ multiplex PCR, and TCRdb's table has in-frame clones only and misses some. The repertoire consists of about 29,000 clones, with 80% to 90% occurring once and the leading ten covering approximately 10%. The chain employs TRBV5-1 and TRBJ2-3, with TRBD1 matching 7 bases. The origin of this receptor is a woman aged 40 to 75 with stage I lung adenocarcinoma. The specimen comprised peripheral blood, sampled before any cancer treatment. The CDR3 DNA is TGCGCCAGCAGCTGGACGACAGGGCGGACAGATACGCAGTATTTT. Amino acids: CASSWTTGRTDTQYF.